At least ten counts were recorded for the clone carrying this TCR beta chain. These data originate in a study of identical twins. TCRdb recomputed calls from the 5' RACE reads with MiXCR, one row per CDR3 protein. The sample has hundreds of thousands of distinct CDR3 sequences; around 12% are singletons. The sample was also reused in another study, on yellow fever vaccine responses in identical twins.

This TCR derives from a young woman in good health. Sequencing input: CD8+ T cells sorted from blood.

CDR3 protein: CASSFSRDSAYNEQFF. In DNA form, the CDR3 reads TGTGCCAGCAGCTTCTCCCGGGACAGTGCCTACAATGAGCAGTTCTTC. V usage is TRBV7-9 and J usage is TRBJ2-1; TRBD1 agrees at 7 bases. The CDR3 contains 16 residues. Trimming cost V 3 bases and J 2 bases; bases outside gene matches: 7. The germline V gene encodes CDR1 SEHNR and CDR2 FQNEAQ (reference sequence).